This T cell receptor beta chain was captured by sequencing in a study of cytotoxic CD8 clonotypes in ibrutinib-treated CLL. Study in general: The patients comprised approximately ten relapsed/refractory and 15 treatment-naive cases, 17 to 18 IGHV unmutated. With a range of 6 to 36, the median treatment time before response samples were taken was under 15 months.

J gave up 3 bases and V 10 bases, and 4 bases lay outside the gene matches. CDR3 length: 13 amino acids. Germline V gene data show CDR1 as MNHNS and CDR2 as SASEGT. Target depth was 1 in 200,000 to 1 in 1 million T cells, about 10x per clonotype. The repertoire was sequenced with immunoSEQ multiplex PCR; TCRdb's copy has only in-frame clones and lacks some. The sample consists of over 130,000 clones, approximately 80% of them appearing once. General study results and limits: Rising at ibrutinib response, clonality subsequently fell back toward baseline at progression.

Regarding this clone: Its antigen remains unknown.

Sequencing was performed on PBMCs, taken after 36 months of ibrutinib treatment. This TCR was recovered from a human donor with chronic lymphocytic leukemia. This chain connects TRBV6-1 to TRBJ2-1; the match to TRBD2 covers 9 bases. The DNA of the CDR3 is TGTGCCAACGAGCGGGGGGACTACAATGAGCAGTTCTTC. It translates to CANERGDYNEQFF.